A selection of T cell receptor beta chains follows, all from one sample in a study of T-cell reconstitution after alpha-beta-depleted transplantation in children. TCRdb reprocessed the PCR reads with MiXCR, giving one entry per CDR3 protein. The sample lists about 440,000 distinct CDR3 sequences, around two fifths occurring once. Material: PBMCs, obtained before TCRalphabeta/CD19-depleted stem cell transplant. Receptor source: a girl aged 2-15 years with aplastic anemia, due to receive a stem cell transplant. Each CDR3 is given without its conserved first and last residue. Clone sizes are given selectively: once, few, many, or a class where the clone is expanded.

>few|TRBJ2-7|TRBV20-1
SATTTGTGDYEQY
>-|TRBJ2-3|TRBV9
ASSPRGSPDTQY
>few|TRBJ2-7|TRBV7-2
ASSLERGQGPYEQY
>-|TRBJ2-3|TRBV20-1
SASRPDTQY
>-|TRBJ1-1|TRBV12-3/TRBV12-4
ASSPRVIMNTEAF
>few|TRBJ2-3|TRBV6-4
ASSDSGGGTDTQY
>-|TRBJ2-1|TRBV20-1
SARKASGRLNEQF
>-|TRBJ2-5|TRBV4-1
ASSLKSGGQETQY
>-|TRBJ2-5|TRBV28
ASSGTSWETQY
>many|TRBJ2-7|TRBV27
ASSFGNEQY
>-|TRBJ2-7|TRBV28
ASSVPRGAYEQY
>-|TRBJ2-4|TRBV5-1
ASSYGGPKWTKNIQY
>-|TRBJ2-7|TRBV4-1
ASSQGPASGAYEQY
>-|TRBJ2-1|TRBV20-1
SARSPSGGFNEQF
>-|TRBJ1-1|TRBV29-1
SVADRFDEAF
>-|TRBJ1-3|TRBV5-1
ASSLARGGGNTIN
>-|TRBJ2-5|TRBV6-1
ASTGLAGTQETQY
>-|TRBJ2-3|TRBV20-1
SARRAANTDTQY
>many|TRBJ2-4|TRBV15
ATSRDRGDLPGQGGTPAKNIQY
>-|TRBJ2-3|TRBV10-1
ASSDRADWYGADTQY
>many|TRBJ2-1|TRBV9
ASSVAYRGDEQF
>-|TRBJ2-5|TRBV5-1
ASSLRLWTEYLETQY
>-|TRBJ2-5|TRBV20-1
SASRSGRTIREAQY
>few|TRBJ1-1|TRBV29-1
SVSLGGRTEAF
>-|TRBJ1-1|TRBV4-2
ASSQGARDNRKNTEAF
>few|TRBJ1-6|TRBV7-9
ASSPEGRAPLH
>few|TRBJ1-5|TRBV18
ASSPPGNGANQPQH
>-|TRBJ2-3|TRBV10-3
AISESRLVGADTQY
>once|TRBJ2-3|TRBV20-1
SASAASTDTQY
>-|TRBJ2-1|TRBV7-9
ASSLRQGGSDEQF
>-|TRBJ2-2|TRBV12-3/TRBV12-4
ASSFRQGAIGELF
>-|TRBJ1-5|TRBV20-1
SAIRTGDSNQPQH
>-|TRBJ2-7|TRBV5-1
ASTLQGLASYEQY
>many|TRBJ2-5|TRBV12-3/TRBV12-4
ASSLRQGTQETQY
>-|TRBJ2-2|TRBV7-9
ASSLIVGGITGELF
>-|TRBJ2-1|TRBV6-1
ASRPTGTSSYNEQF
>many|TRBJ1-5|TRBV12-3/TRBV12-4
ASTGNPNQPQH
>few|TRBJ2-3|TRBV7-6
ASSRGVGDTQY
>once|TRBJ1-5|TRBV3-1
TSSLERRDSTYGNQPQH
>few|TRBJ2-1|TRBV20-1
SARSPSGRNEQF
>-|TRBJ2-7|TRBV7-6
ASKREGHDAYEQY
>-|TRBJ1-1|TRBV24-1
ATSDSAGGKNTEAF
>few|TRBJ2-3|TRBV19
ASSLGTGSTDTQY
>once|TRBJ2-2|TRBV13
ASSQGLAGPNGELF
>-|TRBJ2-3|TRBV7-2
ASSSIFGDTQY
>-|TRBJ2-3|TRBV15
ATSRPSGGAPDTQY
>-|TRBJ2-1|TRBV6-5
ASSYGLTSGRDNEQF
>-|TRBJ2-7|TRBV4-1
ASSQTDLRSYEQY
>few|TRBJ2-3|TRBV4-1
ASSRTWGLGLAEADTQY
>few|TRBJ2-7|TRBV5-1
ASGTVIGDEQY
>few|TRBJ1-3|TRBV18
ASSSERASSGNTIY
>few|TRBJ1-2|TRBV12-3/TRBV12-4
ASNGFLNYGYT
>many|TRBJ2-5|TRBV6-5
ASSYSVAGETQY
>-|TRBJ2-5|TRBV7-3
ASSLLAGFQETQY
>many|TRBJ2-7|TRBV20-1
SARRGGRAVHEQY